Presented here are 10 T cell receptor beta chains from one specimen sequenced in a study of cytomegalovirus exposure and HLA in healthy donors. PCR involved 60 Vbeta and 13 Jbeta primers. Here immunoSEQ multiplex PCR was the method, and the copy in TCRdb shows in-frame clones only, minus some. The ten most abundant clones cover 7.5% of a sample with 70,000 to 85,000 clones. The sequencing sample was made of PBMCs. Source of these receptors: a female donor in good health and CMV-seropositive.

The gene calls are TRBV2 and TRBJ2-1; 11 bases agree with TRBD2. The CDR3 spans 14 residues. Germline CDR1 and CDR2: SNHLY and FYNNEI. The V gene end was trimmed by 6 bases and the J gene end by 9 bases; junction bases not matched to a gene: 7. The CDR3 loop is CASRSLAGGFEQFF. CDR3 nucleotide sequence: TGTGCCAGCAGGAGCCTAGCGGGAGGATTTGAGCAGTTCTTC.

The chain has TRBV6-5 and TRBJ2-5; the match to TRBD1 covers 11 bases. The end of the DNA is better explained by TRBJ2-7, so the J call may be wrong. Germline V gene sequence: CDR1 MNHEY, CDR2 SVGAGI. CDR3 length: 16 residues. The CDR3 spells CASSSRKGQGGYEQYF. The CDR3 coding sequence is TGTGCCAGCAGTTCACGGAAGGGACAGGGGGGCTACGAGCAGTACTTC.

The V and J genes are TRBV28 and TRBJ2-3; a weak D match, TRBD2 (5 bases). This CDR3 has 12 amino acids. CDR1 and CDR2 (germline): MDHEN, SYDVKM. V lost 9 bases to trimming and J lost 4 bases, with 11 bases between them. This chain's CDR3 is CASHAGADTQYF. Here the CDR3 DNA reads TGTGCCAGTCATGCGGGCGCAGATACGCAGTATTTT.

This rearrangement joins TRBV29-1 to TRBJ1-2; TRBD1 aligns across 8 bases. The V gene end was trimmed by 6 bases and the J gene end by 5 bases; junction bases not matched to a gene: 8. The CDR3 covers 13 residues. Germline assignment: CDR1 SQVTM and CDR2 ANQGSEA. The CDR3: CSVVQGARYGYTF. In nucleotides, the CDR3 is TGCAGCGTGGTCCAGGGGGCAAGGTATGGCTACACCTTC.

V and J are TRBV5-1 and TRBJ2-5; 12 bases align to TRBD1. The J segment lost 5 bases and the V segment lost 4 bases, leaving 3 bases of the junction unmatched. The germline V gene encodes CDR1 SGHRS and CDR2 YFSETQ. The CDR3 sequence is 14 residues long. The CDR3 coding sequence is TGCGCCAGCAGCCCAGGGACAGGGGGCGAGACCCAGTACTTC. Its translation: CASSPGTGGETQYF.

This chain joins TRBV27 and TRBJ2-1, with 12 nucleotides matching TRBD2. The CDR3 has 16 residues. Germline values: CDR1 MNHEY, CDR2 SMNVEV (reference sequence). With V trimmed by 2 bases and J by 7 bases, 6 bases remained unmatched. CDR3: CASSLRPTSGRNEQFF. CDR3 coding DNA: TGTGCCAGCAGTTTACGGCCAACTAGCGGGAGGAATGAGCAGTTCTTC.

The J gene is TRBJ2-6, the V gene TRBV4-3; 13 positions match TRBD2. Trimming at V came to 4 bases and at J to 1 base, leaving 7 bases not matched to a gene. The germline V gene has CDR1 LGHNA and CDR2 YSLEER. This CDR3 spans 19 amino acids. This CDR3 is CASSLSGLAGASGANVLTF. The CDR3 DNA reads TGCGCCAGCAGCCTTTCCGGACTAGCGGGAGCTTCTGGGGCCAACGTCCTGACTTTC.

This chain uses TRBV9 with TRBJ2-1; a possible D gene is TRBD1 (6 bases). V was shortened by 4 bases and J by 7 bases, with 15 bases between the two germline ends. Looked up from germline, CDR1 is SGDLS and CDR2 is YYNGEE. This CDR3 is built from 14 residues. The CDR3 reads CASSSRDIENEQFF. CDR3 in DNA: TGTGCCAGCAGCTCACGGGACATTGAGAATGAGCAGTTCTTC.

The V and J genes are TRBV4-1 and TRBJ1-2; TRBD1 is a possible D gene (6 bases). CDR1 is MGHRA and CDR2 is YSYEKL in the germline V gene. This CDR3 has 16 residues. Trimming cost V 0 bases and J 4 bases, with 15 bases left between them. Written as DNA, the CDR3 is TGCGCCAGCAGCCAAGATATAGGTGGACAGACCTATGGCTACACCTTC. Protein: CASSQDIGGQTYGYTF.

The rearrangement joins TRBV30 to TRBJ2-3, with a possible D match to TRBD2 (5 bases). The CDR3 is 15 amino acids. V was trimmed by 3 bases and J by 5 bases, leaving 18 bases between them. Looked up from germline, CDR1 is GTSNPN and CDR2 is SVGIG (reference sequence). The DNA of the CDR3 is TGTGCCTGGAGGAGGACTTCCCGCTCTAGAGATACGCAGTATTTT. It translates to CAWRRTSRSRDTQYF.